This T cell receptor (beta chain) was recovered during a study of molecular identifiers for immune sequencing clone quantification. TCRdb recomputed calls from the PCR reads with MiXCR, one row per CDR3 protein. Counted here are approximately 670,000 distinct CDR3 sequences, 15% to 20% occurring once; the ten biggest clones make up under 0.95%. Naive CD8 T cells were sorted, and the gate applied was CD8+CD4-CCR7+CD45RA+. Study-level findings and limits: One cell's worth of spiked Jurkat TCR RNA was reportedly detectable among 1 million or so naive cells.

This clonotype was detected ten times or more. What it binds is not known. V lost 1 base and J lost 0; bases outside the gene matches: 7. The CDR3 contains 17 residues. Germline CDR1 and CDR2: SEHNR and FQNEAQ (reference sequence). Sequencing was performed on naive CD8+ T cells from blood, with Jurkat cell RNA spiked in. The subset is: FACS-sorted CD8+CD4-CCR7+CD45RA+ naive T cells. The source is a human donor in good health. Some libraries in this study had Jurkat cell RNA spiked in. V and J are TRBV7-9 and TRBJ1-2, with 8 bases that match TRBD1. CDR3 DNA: TGTGCCAGCAGCTTAGATGACAGGGGAGATACTAACTATGGCTACACCTTC. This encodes CASSLDDRGDTNYGYTF. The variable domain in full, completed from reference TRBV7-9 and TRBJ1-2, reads DTGVSQNPRHKITKRGQNVTFRCDPISEHNRLYWYRQTLGQGPEFLTYFQNEAQLEKSRLLSDRFSAERPKGSFSTLEIQRTEQGDSAMYLCASSLDDRGDTNYGYTFGSGTRLTVV.